This T cell receptor (beta chain) was observed in a study of blood T cell repertoires in COVID-19. Looking at the study overall: Before being deemed recovered, Cohort 3 donors had two negative PCRs, clearance, or symptom resolution. From T cells, B-cell-depleted T cells, or PBMCs came the material, which was cDNA or gDNA.

Original processing notes: Amplification of reference gene primers was used by the study to estimate nucleated cell counts. Repertoires were generated with immunoSEQ multiplex PCR, while TCRdb's copy carries only in-frame clones and drops some. Clone size and the V and J calls come from that table; the DNA yielded D and trimming. Of hundreds of thousands of clones in the sample, 85% to 90% are singletons; the top ten hold over 3%. The CDR3 covers 14 residues. Germline-derived CDR1 and CDR2 are SGHRS and YFSETQ. After removal of 5 bases from V and 5 bases from J, the junction contained 3 bases not matched to a gene.

The sequence was obtained from a woman aged 50 to 65 in a cohort exposed to, infected with or recovered from COVID-19 (not recorded which). V and J are TRBV5-1 and TRBJ2-5; 13 nucleotides align to TRBD2. The sequenced material came from PBMCs or T cells enriched from blood (not recorded which). The CDR3 here is CASRGTSGVETQYF. The DNA of the CDR3 is TGCGCCAGCAGGGGGACTAGCGGGGTGGAGACCCAGTACTTC.